The 8 T cell receptor beta chains below all came from one sample that was sequenced in a study of control samples from healthy donors and cancer patients. Method: immunoSEQ multiplex PCR; TCRdb's copy keeps in-frame clones and lacks some. Of 150,000 or so clones listed, about 93% are singletons. Sequences were obtained from blood. The receptors were gathered from a woman aged 55 to 70 in good health.

Points on this clone: The sample contains more than one DNA sequence encoding this CDR3. The chain combines TRBV18 with TRBJ1-1; no clear D. V gave up 3 bases and J gave up 1 base, with 6 bases separating them. CDR1 is KGHSH, CDR2 LQKENI, per germline. CDR3 length: 13 residues. CDR3 residues: CASSPTQNTEAFF. CDR3 nucleotide sequence: TGTGCCAGCTCACCGACACAGAACACTGAAGCTTTCTTT.

The gene calls are TRBV5-1 and TRBJ2-1; a possible D gene is TRBD2 (6 bases). V lost 6 bases, J lost 1 base, and 17 bases lay in between. The germline CDR1 and CDR2 sequences are SGHRS and YFSETQ. The CDR3 contains 16 residues. This CDR3 is CASNRETGVSYNEQFF. DNA of the CDR3: TGCGCCAGCAATCGAGAGACGGGGGTATCCTACAATGAGCAGTTCTTC.

This chain connects TRBV3-1 (or the pseudogene TRBV3-2) to TRBJ2-2; D not resolved. Germline CDR1 LGHDT, CDR2 YNNKEL (reference sequence). CDR3 length: 14 amino acids. Trimming pared 1 base from V and 5 bases from J, leaving 8 bases between. CDR3 in amino acids: CASSQGSRTGELFF. The CDR3 region has the DNA TGTGCCAGCAGCCAAGGCTCACGTACCGGGGAGCTGTTTTTT.

The V gene is TRBV6-2 or TRBV6-3, the J gene TRBJ2-3; tentative D call: TRBD2 (5 bases). CDR1 and CDR2 (germline): MNHEY, SVGEGT. This CDR3 region has 15 residues. Deletions cut 2 bases from V and 3 bases from J, with 12 bases between. DNA for the CDR3: TGTGCCAGCAGTTACGGGCCGGGGAGTACAGATACGCAGTATTTT. Amino acids: CASSYGPGSTDTQYF.

The chain recombines TRBV5-1 with TRBJ2-2; 7 bases align to TRBD1. The CDR3 length is 14 residues. The J segment lost 6 bases and the V segment lost 7 bases, leaving 9 bases of the junction unmatched. The germline CDR1 and CDR2 sequences are SGHRS and YFSETQ. The CDR3 loop reads CASPQTGLAGELFF. The CDR3 bases are TGCGCCAGCCCCCAGACAGGGTTGGCCGGGGAGCTGTTTTTT. Looking up the rest from reference TRBV5-1 and TRBJ2-2 gives the full variable domain: KAGVTQTPRYLIKTRGQQVTLSCSPISGHRSVSWYQQTPGQGLQFLFEYFSETQRNKGNFPGRFSGRQFSNSRSEMNVSTLELGDSALYLCASPQTGLAGELFFGEGSRLTVL.

The chain links TRBV28 to TRBJ1-3; weak D call: TRBD1 (5 bases). This CDR3 spans 13 amino acids. V was pared by 6 bases and J by 4 bases, with 10 bases between. CDR1 MDHEN and CDR2 SYDVKM come from the germline V gene. The CDR3 spells CASRGPLGNTIYF. CDR3 coding DNA: TGTGCCAGCAGGGGACCGCTCGGAAACACCATATATTTT.

This clone was counted once. CDR3 residues: CASSQKAGGLVEQYF. The CDR3 nucleotides are TGTGCCAGCAGCCAAAAAGCGGGGGGGCTCGTCGAGCAGTACTTC. The rearrangement links TRBV3-1 (or the pseudogene TRBV3-2) to TRBJ2-7; 10 positions match TRBD2. V shed 2 bases, J shed 6 bases, and the junction held 7 bases outside the gene matches. The CDR3 has 15 amino acids. Germline CDR1 and CDR2: LGHDT and YNNKEL (reference sequence).

The chain has TRBV10-3 and TRBJ2-3; tentative D call: TRBD1 (6 bases). Germline lookup yields CDR1 ENHRY and CDR2 SYGVKD. Trimming removed 4 bases from V and 1 base from J, with 15 bases in between. This CDR3 has 16 amino acids. The CDR3 here is CAISAGTGRGTDTQYF. CDR3 DNA sequence: TGTGCCATCAGTGCGGGAACAGGGCGAGGCACAGATACGCAGTATTTT.